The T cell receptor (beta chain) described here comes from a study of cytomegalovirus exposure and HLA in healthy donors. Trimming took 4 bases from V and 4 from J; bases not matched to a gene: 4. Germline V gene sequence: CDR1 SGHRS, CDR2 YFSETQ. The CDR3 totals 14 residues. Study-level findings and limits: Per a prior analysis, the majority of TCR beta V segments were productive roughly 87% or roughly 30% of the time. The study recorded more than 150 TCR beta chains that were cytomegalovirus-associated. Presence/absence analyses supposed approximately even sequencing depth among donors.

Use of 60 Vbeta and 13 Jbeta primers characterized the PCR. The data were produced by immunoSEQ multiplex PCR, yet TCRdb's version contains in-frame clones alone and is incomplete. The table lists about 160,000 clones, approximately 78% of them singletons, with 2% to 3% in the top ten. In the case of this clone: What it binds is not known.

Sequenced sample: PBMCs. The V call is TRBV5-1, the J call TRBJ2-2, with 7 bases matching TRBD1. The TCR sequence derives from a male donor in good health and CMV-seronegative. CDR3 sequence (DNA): TGCGCCAGCAGCCCTCGACAGGGCACCGGGGAGCTGTTTTTT. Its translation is CASSPRQGTGELFF.